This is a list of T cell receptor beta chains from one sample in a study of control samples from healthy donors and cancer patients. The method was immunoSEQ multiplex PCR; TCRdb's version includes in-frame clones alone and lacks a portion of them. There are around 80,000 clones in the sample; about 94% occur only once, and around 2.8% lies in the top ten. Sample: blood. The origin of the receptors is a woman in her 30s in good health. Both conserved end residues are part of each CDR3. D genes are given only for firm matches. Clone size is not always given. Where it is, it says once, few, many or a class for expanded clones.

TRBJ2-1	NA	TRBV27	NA	TGTGCCAGCAGTCGCACTAGGGGGGGGTACAATGAGCAGTTCTTC	CASSRTRGGYNEQFF
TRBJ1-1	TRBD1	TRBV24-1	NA	TGTGCCACCAGGACGACAGGGGAATTTGCTGAAGCTTTCTTT	CATRTTGEFAEAFF
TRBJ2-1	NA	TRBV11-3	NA	TGTGCCAGCAGCTTCGGGACCGCAGGGCAGTTCTTC	CASSFGTAGQFF
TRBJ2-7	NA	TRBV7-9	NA	TGTGCCAGCAGCTCTATCGACAGGACCTCCAACTACGAGCAGTACTTC	CASSSIDRTSNYEQYF
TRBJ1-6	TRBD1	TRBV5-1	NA	TGCGCCAGCAGCTTGGAACAGGGGGCTGATAATTCACCCCTCCACTTT	CASSLEQGADNSPLHF
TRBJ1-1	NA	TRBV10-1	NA	TGCGCCAGCAGTGAGACAGATGGGAACACTGAAGCTTTCTTT	CASSETDGNTEAFF
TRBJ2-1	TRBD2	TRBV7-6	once	TGTGCCAGCAGCCCACCCTATTTAGCGGGGAATTTCTACAATGAGCAGTTCTTC	CASSPPYLAGNFYNEQFF
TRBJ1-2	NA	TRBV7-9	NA	TGTGCCAGCAGCTTAGGTCGGGGTGAGGGCTATGGCTACACCTTC	CASSLGRGEGYGYTF
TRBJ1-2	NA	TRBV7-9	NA	TGTGCCAGCAGCTTAGGCGCAGACTCTTCTATCTATGGCTACACCTTC	CASSLGADSSIYGYTF
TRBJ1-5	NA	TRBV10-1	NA	TGCGCCAGCAGTGAGTCGGGGGCGGCCCAGCATTTT	CASSESGAAQHF
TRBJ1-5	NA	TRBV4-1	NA	TGCGCCAGCAGCCCACAAGTTAGTGAGCCCCAGCATTTT	CASSPQVSEPQHF
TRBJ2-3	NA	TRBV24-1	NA	TGTGCCTCAACAGGGGGGGAGAAGACAGATACGCAGTATTTT	CASTGGEKTDTQYF
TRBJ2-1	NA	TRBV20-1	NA	TGCAGTGCTAGAGCTGGGCCTCAGTTCTTC	CSARAGPQFF
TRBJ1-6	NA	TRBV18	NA	TGTGCCAGCTCCCTTGCAGGGACTATTAATTCACCCCTCCACTTT	CASSLAGTINSPLHF
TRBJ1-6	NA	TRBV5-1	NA	TGCGCCAGCAGCGCAGGGGTCGATTCACCCCTCCACTTT	CASSAGVDSPLHF
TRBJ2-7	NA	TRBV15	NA	TGTGCCACCAGCAGGGGGGCCGGGACGGGATCCTACGAGCAGTACTTC	CATSRGAGTGSYEQYF
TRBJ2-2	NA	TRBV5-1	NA	TGCGCCAGCAGGGCCAATCCCGGGGGCACCGGGGAGCTGTTTTTT	CASRANPGGTGELFF
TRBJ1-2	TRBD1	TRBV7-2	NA	TGTGCCAGCAGCTTAGCGTTTGCAGGGGGCTCCCCTAACTATGGCTACACCTTC	CASSLAFAGGSPNYGYTF
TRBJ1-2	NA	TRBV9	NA	TGTGCCAGCAGTCGTAGGTGGGAGGATGGCTACACCTTC	CASSRRWEDGYTF
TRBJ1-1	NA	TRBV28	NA	TGTGCCAGCAGACCCAGAAACAGGGTGAACACTGAAGCTTTCTTT	CASRPRNRVNTEAFF
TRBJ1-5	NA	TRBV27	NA	TGTGCCAGCAGTTCCTCGGACTTGGGATATCAGCCCCAGCATTTT	CASSSSDLGYQPQHF
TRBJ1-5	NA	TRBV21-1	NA	TGTGCCAGCAGCAAAGAAGAGATACTCCGGTGGGACAGCAATCAGCCCCAGCATTTT	CASSKEEILRWDSNQPQHF
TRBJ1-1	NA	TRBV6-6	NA	TGTGCCAGCAGTTCTCTTGGGCACACTGAAGCTTTCTTT	CASSSLGHTEAFF
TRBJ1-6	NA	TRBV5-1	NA	TGCGCCCCCAGCCCCGGGGGGGGAGATAATTCACCCCTCCACTTT	CAPSPGGGDNSPLHF
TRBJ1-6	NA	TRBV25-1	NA	TGTGCCAGCAGTGAAAGTCGGGGGTCCTATAATTCACCCCTCCACTTT	CASSESRGSYNSPLHF
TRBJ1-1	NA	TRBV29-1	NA	TGCAGCGTTGGGAGTCAAAAGAACACTGAAGCTTTCTTT	CSVGSQKNTEAFF
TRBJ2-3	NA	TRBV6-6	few	TGTGCCAGCACCCCTAGCGGCACAGATACGCAGTATTTT	CASTPSGTDTQYF
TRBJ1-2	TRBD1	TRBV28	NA	TGTGCCAGCAGTTCCCCTGGGACAGGGGAAGACTATGGCTACACCTTC	CASSSPGTGEDYGYTF
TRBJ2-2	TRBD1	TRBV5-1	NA	TGCGCCAGCAGCTTAAGGACAGGGGGCACCGGGGAGCTGTTTTTT	CASSLRTGGTGELFF
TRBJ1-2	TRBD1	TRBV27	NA	TGTGCCAGCAGACGGACAGGGCAAACTAACTATGGCTACACCTTC	CASRRTGQTNYGYTF
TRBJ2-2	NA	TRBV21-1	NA	TGTGCCAGCGCCCAGGACGGGGAGCTGTTTTTT	CASAQDGELFF
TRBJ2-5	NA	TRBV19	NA	TGTGCCAGTAGTATTGGAACAAGGGGGACCCAGTACTTC	CASSIGTRGTQYF
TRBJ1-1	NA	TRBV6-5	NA	TGTGCCGGAAGGACGGACCACACTGAAGCTTTCTTT	CAGRTDHTEAFF
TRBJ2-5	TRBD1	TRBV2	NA	TGTGCCAGCAGGGCGGACAGGAGACAAGAGACCCAGTACTTC	CASRADRRQETQYF
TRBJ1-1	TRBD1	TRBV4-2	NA	TGTGCCAGCAGCCCAAACGACAGGGTGAACCCTGAAGCTTTCTTT	CASSPNDRVNPEAFF
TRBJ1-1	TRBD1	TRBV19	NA	TGTGCCAGTACACGACAGAAGACAGGGACTGGCACTGAAGCTTTCTTT	CASTRQKTGTGTEAFF
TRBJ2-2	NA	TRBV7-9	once	TGTGCCAGCAGCTCCTCAGAAACGAACACCGGGGAGCTGTTTTTT	CASSSSETNTGELFF
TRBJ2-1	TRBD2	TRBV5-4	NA	TGTGCCAGCAGCTTCCCTCCTAGCGGGGGGGCAGATGAGCAGTTCTTC	CASSFPPSGGADEQFF
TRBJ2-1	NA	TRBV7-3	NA	TGTGCCAGCAGCCCGGTCGGGGGACACAGCTCCTACAATGAGCAGTTCTTC	CASSPVGGHSSYNEQFF
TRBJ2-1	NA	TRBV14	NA	TGTGCCAGCAGCCCCATGGAGCAGTTCTTC	CASSPMEQFF
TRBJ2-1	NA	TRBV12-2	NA	TGTGCAAGTCGCTTAGAGGCTAGCGGGGGGGCCTACAATGAGCAGTTCTTC	CASRLEASGGAYNEQFF
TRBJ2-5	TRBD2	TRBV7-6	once	TGTGCCAGCAGCTTATGGCGGGGGGCCGGGGAGACCCAGTACTTC	CASSLWRGAGETQYF